Following are 24 T cell receptor beta chains from one sample sequenced in a study of T cell responses to AZD1222 COVID-19 vaccine. The data were produced by immunoSEQ multiplex PCR, yet TCRdb's version contains in-frame clones alone and is incomplete. The table has over 150,000 clones, roughly 87% seen once; the top ten hold 1.1%. The specimen was peripheral blood, collected 28 days after the second AZD1222 dose. These receptors all come from an adult who received the AZD1222 COVID-19 vaccine.

This chain uses TRBV4-1 with TRBJ2-1; the D is unclear. Germline-derived CDR1 and CDR2 are MGHRA and YSYEKL. The V end was cut by 3 bases, the J end by 0 bases, with 12 bases between. CDR3 length: 16 amino acids. DNA of the CDR3: TGCGCCAGCAGCCAGATAGGACGCAGCTCCTACAATGAGCAGTTCTTC. Its translation is CASSQIGRSSYNEQFF.

This clone was counted only a few times. The V and J genes are TRBV5-8 and TRBJ2-5; possibly TRBD1 for D (5 bases). Trimming stripped 4 bases from V and 14 bases from J, with 18 bases between. The V gene's germline CDR1 is SGHTS and CDR2 YDEGEE. The CDR3 sequence is 12 residues long. This CDR3 is CASSSDWGRFYF. The CDR3 nucleotides are TGTGCCAGCAGCAGCGACTGGGGCCGGTTTTACTTC.

The chain has TRBV7-9 and TRBJ1-3, with D uncertain. This CDR3 spans 15 amino acids. Germline V lookup: CDR1 SEHNR, CDR2 FQNEAQ (reference sequence). V shed 2 bases and J shed 0 bases, with 8 bases lying between them. The CDR3 DNA is TGTGCCAGCAGCTTATTCTCGAGCTCTGGAAACACCATATATTTT. Protein sequence: CASSLFSSSGNTIYF. The complete variable domain, with remaining parts taken from reference TRBV7-9 and TRBJ1-3, reads DTGVSQNPRHKITKRGQNVTFRCDPISEHNRLYWYRQTLGQGPEFLTYFQNEAQLEKSRLLSDRFSAERPKGSFSTLEIQRTEQGDSAMYLCASSLFSSSGNTIYFGEGSWLTVV.

This chain connects TRBV9 to TRBJ2-7; 14 bases map to TRBD2. The V gene's germline CDR1 is SGDLS and CDR2 YYNGEE. V lost 0 bases to trimming and J lost 2 bases; unmatched junction nucleotides: 1. The length of the CDR3 is 16 residues. The CDR3: CASSVEGLAGAYEQYF. The DNA of the CDR3 is TGTGCCAGCAGCGTAGAGGGACTAGCGGGGGCCTACGAGCAGTACTTC. Full variable domain (outside the CDR3, taken from reference TRBV9 and TRBJ2-7): DSGVTQTPKHLITATGQRVTLRCSPRSGDLSVYWYQQSLDQGLQFLIQYYNGEERAKGNILERFSAQQFPDLHSELNLSSLELGDSALYFCASSVEGLAGAYEQYFGPGTRLTVT.

The CDR3 DNA is TGCGCCAGCAGCCAAGATACCGGGCCTAGCAATCAGCCCCAGCATTTT. It yields the protein CASSQDTGPSNQPQHF. The V gene is TRBV4-3, the J gene TRBJ1-5, with D uncertain. CDR1 and CDR2 (germline): LGHNA, YSLEER. CDR3 length: 16 residues. The V end lost 0 bases, the J end lost 0 bases, and 9 bases lay between the germline ends.

V usage is TRBV11-2 and J usage is TRBJ1-5; 8 bases fit TRBD1. The CDR3 sequence is 16 residues long. The germline V gene has CDR1 SGHAT and CDR2 FQNNGV. With V trimmed by 5 bases and J by 5 bases, 11 bases remained unmatched. In DNA form, the CDR3 reads TGTGCCAGCAGCCGGGGGACAGGTTCAGGGGATCAGCCCCAGCATTTT. Translation: CASSRGTGSGDQPQHF. Full variable domain (rest looked up from reference TRBV11-2 and TRBJ1-5): EAGVAQSPRYKIIEKRQSVAFWCNPISGHATLYWYQQILGQGPKLLIQFQNNGVVDDSQLPKDRFSAERLKGVDSTLKIQPAKLEDSAVYLCASSRGTGSGDQPQHFGDGTRLSIL.

This rearrangement joins TRBV5-1 to TRBJ2-7, with 7 bases fitting TRBD2. CDR3 length: 14 amino acids. The junction had 5 bases not matched to a gene; V was cut back by 2 bases and J by 3 bases. CDR1 is SGHRS, CDR2 YFSETQ, per germline. The CDR3 DNA sequence: TGCGCCAGCAGCTTTGACGGGGAGGGCTACGAGCAGTACTTC. Translating it yields CASSFDGEGYEQYF.

The CDR3 here is CASSTPMTGISYEQYF. The CDR3 region has the DNA TGTGCCAGCAGTACACCTATGACAGGGATCTCCTACGAGCAGTACTTC. This rearrangement joins TRBV6-2 or TRBV6-3 to TRBJ2-7; 7 bases line up with TRBD1. Unmatched junction bases numbered 10, after V lost 5 bases and J lost 0 bases. Germline V gives CDR1 MNHEY, CDR2 SVGEGT. The length of the CDR3 is 16 residues.

The J gene is TRBJ2-7, the V gene TRBV9; TRBD1 aligns across 7 bases. V trimming: 4 bases; J trimming: 2 bases; junction bases outside the gene matches: 6. Looked up from germline, CDR1 is SGDLS and CDR2 is YYNGEE. There are 14 residues in the CDR3. The chain's CDR3 is CASSSGQATYEQYF. CDR3 coding DNA: TGTGCCAGCAGCTCAGGACAGGCCACCTACGAGCAGTACTTC.

The chain is built from TRBV3-1 (or the pseudogene TRBV3-2) and TRBJ2-7; 12 bases line up with TRBD1. The germline gives CDR1 LGHDT, CDR2 YNNKEL (reference sequence). The trim removed 6 bases at V and 5 bases at J, leaving 17 bases unmatched. The CDR3 is 18 amino acids. The CDR3 DNA is TGTGCCAGCAGGGGATCCCCGGGACAGGGGGCTGGTCTGAACGAGCAGTACTTC. It is translated as CASRGSPGQGAGLNEQYF.

The J gene is TRBJ2-7, the V gene TRBV27; maybe TRBD1 (6 bases). The germline CDR1 and CDR2 sequences are MNHEY and SMNVEV (reference sequence). Trimming left V 2 bases short and J 3 bases short, with 8 bases between. This CDR3 is 13 amino acids long. The CDR3 protein is CASSLGQNYEQYF. The CDR3 DNA sequence: TGTGCCAGCAGTTTAGGACAGAACTACGAGCAGTACTTC.

A single count supports this clone. Other DNA sequences in this sample translate to the same CDR3. The chain joins TRBV18 to TRBJ2-7, with D uncertain. The CDR3 spans 11 residues. V was clipped by 2 bases and J by 3 bases, with 2 bases between them. The germline gives CDR1 KGHSH, CDR2 LQKENI. CDR3 nucleotide sequence: TGTGCCAGCTCACCAGGCTACGAGCAGTACTTC. Protein: CASSPGYEQYF.

The count of this clone is one. The chain links TRBV7-2 to TRBJ1-2; 7 bases map to TRBD1. CDR1 and CDR2 from the germline V gene are SGHTA and FQGNSA. The CDR3 extends over 14 amino acids. V trimming: 3 bases; J trimming: 7 bases; junction bases outside the gene matches: 8. The CDR3 sequence is CASSFRQGGTGYTF. The CDR3 coding sequence is TGTGCCAGCAGCTTCCGACAGGGCGGAACTGGCTACACCTTC.

The chain has TRBV12-5 and TRBJ1-1, with TRBD1 matching over 11 bases. V shed 9 bases and J 5 bases; nucleotides not matched to a gene: 14. The CDR3 has 16 amino acids. CDR1 and CDR2 from the germline V gene are LGHNT and FRNRAP. In nucleotides, the CDR3 is TGTGCTAGCCACTCGGGATCCGGGACAGGGGGGACTGAAGCTTTCTTT. Its protein product is CASHSGSGTGGTEAFF.

This chain connects TRBV6-7 to TRBJ1-5; no reliable D call. TRBV6-7 is labeled an ORF, and its function is uncertain. CDR3 length: 14 residues. The V end was cut by 0 bases, the J end by 4 bases, with 7 bases between. The CDR3 DNA follows: TGTGCCAGCAGTTACTCGATTCGGAATCAGCCCCAGCATTTT. It is translated as CASSYSIRNQPQHF.

DNA for the CDR3: TGCGCCAGCAGCTTGGGGCCTCAACCATGGGAGCAGTACTTC. It specifies CASSLGPQPWEQYF. The chain recombines TRBV5-1 with TRBJ2-7; D is unclear. V gave up 0 bases and J gave up 7 bases, with 14 bases separating them. This CDR3 has 14 residues. Germline CDR1 reads SGHRS; CDR2 reads YFSETQ.

V and J are TRBV4-2 and TRBJ2-1, with TRBD2 matching 7 bases. V gave up 6 bases and J gave up 0 bases; unmatched junction bases: 8. Germline assignment: CDR1 LGHNA and CDR2 YNFKEQ. The CDR3 totals 16 residues. CDR3 amino acids: CASRLEGTTSYNEQFF. CDR3 in DNA: TGTGCCAGCAGACTCGAGGGGACTACCTCCTACAATGAGCAGTTCTTC.

This chain uses TRBV3-1 (or the pseudogene TRBV3-2) with TRBJ1-2; no clear D gene. Between the trimmed V and J ends, which lost 4 bases and 4 bases, there was a span of 10 bases. The CDR3 loop spans 13 amino acids. CDR1 is LGHDT, CDR2 YNNKEL, per germline (reference sequence). In DNA, the CDR3 is TGTGCCAGCAGCCTGCGACCTAGCTATGGCTACACCTTC. Translated, it gives CASSLRPSYGYTF.

The J gene is TRBJ1-6, the V gene TRBV6-5; D unclear. The germline V and J ends were trimmed by 8 bases and 8 bases, with 13 bases remaining between them. The germline CDR1 and CDR2 sequences are MNHEY and SVGAGI. The CDR3 has 13 residues. The chain's CDR3 is CASRKEKDSPLHF. Written as DNA, the CDR3 is TGTGCCAGCCGGAAGGAAAAGGATTCACCCCTCCACTTT.

The V and J genes are TRBV5-6 and TRBJ2-7; 8 nucleotides align to TRBD1. Germline CDR1 is SGHDT and CDR2 is YYEEEE. V was clipped by 5 bases and J by 2 bases; unmatched bases: 12. The CDR3 extends over 16 amino acids. The CDR3 DNA sequence: TGTGCCAGCAGTACCCCGCAGGGGGCCCCACCCTACGAGCAGTACTTC. Translating it yields CASSTPQGAPPYEQYF.

CDR3 sequence (DNA): TGTGCCAGTAGTATGTCAAACGCTGAAGCTTTCTTT. Its protein product is CASSMSNAEAFF. The chain carries TRBV19 and TRBJ1-1; D remains ambiguous. Germline V CDR1 and CDR2: LNHDA, SQIVND (reference sequence). The CDR3 runs 12 residues. V lost 3 bases to trimming and J lost 6 bases, with 8 bases between them.

DNA for the CDR3: TGTGCCAGTAGTGGGTTACCGGGACAGGGGAGTGCCGGGGAGCTGTTTTTT. It translates to CASSGLPGQGSAGELFF. The chain has TRBV19 and TRBJ2-2, with TRBD1 matching 10 bases. The CDR3 consists of 17 residues. CDR1 is LNHDA, CDR2 SQIVND, per germline (reference sequence). Trimming at V came to 5 bases and at J to 6 bases, leaving 12 bases not matched to a gene. Together with reference TRBV19 and TRBJ2-2, the CDR3 gives the full variable domain: DGGITQSPKYLFRKEGQNVTLSCEQNLNHDAMYWYRQDPGQGLRLIYYSQIVNDFQKGDIAEGYSVSREKKESFPLTVTSAQKNPTAFYLCASSGLPGQGSAGELFFGEGSRLTVL.

The genes are TRBV2 and TRBJ2-1; D is unclear. Germline values: CDR1 SNHLY, CDR2 FYNNEI. The CDR3 totals 13 residues. Trimming left V 5 bases short and J 9 bases short, with 14 bases between. The CDR3 sequence is CASSNLAGGEQFF. The CDR3 DNA reads as TGTGCCAGCAGTAACCTCGCCGGCGGTGAGCAGTTCTTC.

CDR3 residues: CASSPGQGRSSSYNSPLHF. DNA of the CDR3: TGTGCCAGCTCCCCCGGACAGGGGCGCTCCAGCTCCTATAATTCACCCCTCCACTTT. The genes are TRBV18 and TRBJ1-6; TRBD1 aligns across 9 bases. Germline V gene lookup returns CDR1 KGHSH and CDR2 LQKENI. V was pared by 6 bases and J by 0 bases, with 12 bases of the junction left unmatched. The CDR3 totals 19 residues.